Presented here are 4 T cell receptor beta chains from one specimen sequenced in a study of PD-1 blockade in classical Hodgkin lymphoma. Method: immunoSEQ multiplex PCR; TCRdb's copy keeps in-frame clones and lacks some. This table holds approximately 24,000 clones, roughly 86% found once. Time point described: cycle 4 day 1 (C4D1), after 6 weeks of nivolumab. Every single patient, without exception, relapsed after autologous stem cell transplantation, and brentuximab vedotin exposure varied. The specimen was peripheral blood mononuclear cells (PBMCs), collected before the fourth cycle of nivolumab. The receptors come from a human donor with classical Hodgkin lymphoma.

The chain joins TRBV6-5 to TRBJ2-3, with 11 bases aligning to TRBD2. Trimming at V came to 5 bases and at J to 1 base, leaving 5 bases not matched to a gene. This CDR3 is built from 16 residues. Germline V CDR1 and CDR2: MNHEY, SVGAGI. The CDR3 nucleotides read TGTGCCAGCAGTAACTTAGCGGGAGGGGGCACAGATACGCAGTATTTT. Protein sequence: CASSNLAGGGTDTQYF.

The CDR3 DNA reads TGCGCCAGCAGCCGGGACAGGGTGATAGAAGCTTTCTTT. Protein product: CASSRDRVIEAFF. The genes are TRBV10-1 and TRBJ1-1, with 9 bases identical to TRBD1. Per germline, CDR1 WNHNN and CDR2 SYGVQD (reference sequence). With 6 bases clipped from V and 8 bases from J, the junction kept 7 bases outside the gene matches. This CDR3 has 13 amino acids.

This clone was observed a single time. The chain carries TRBV5-1 and TRBJ2-3; 10 bases match TRBD2. J gave up 0 bases and V 0 bases, and 7 bases lay outside the gene matches. CDR3 length: 18 residues. The germline gives CDR1 SGHRS, CDR2 YFSETQ. The CDR3 loop is CASSLVSSGGPSTDTQYF. The CDR3, as DNA: TGCGCCAGCAGCTTGGTGTCTAGCGGGGGACCTAGCACAGATACGCAGTATTTT.

This clone has only a few counts. The chain combines TRBV7-9 with TRBJ2-3; no definite D call. Trimming left V 5 bases short and J 5 bases short, with 5 bases between. This CDR3 spans 11 amino acids. Germline CDR1 reads SEHNR; CDR2 reads FQNEAQ (reference sequence). The CDR3 sequence: CASSPQDTQYF. In nucleotides, the CDR3 is TGTGCCAGCAGCCCTCAAGATACGCAGTATTTT.